The subject of this entry is one T cell receptor (beta chain). Per the authors' pipeline: Researchers report that nucleated cell counts were estimated from reference gene primer amplification. The table came from immunoSEQ multiplex PCR; TCRdb's copy has only in-frame clones and leaves some out. D and trimming were read from the DNA, whereas the V and J calls and clone size are those reported in that table. The table records about 150,000 clones, 70% to 90% of them present only once. The sample originates from a study of blood T cell repertoires in COVID-19. Losses at the gene ends were 4 bases for V and 4 bases for J; bases not matched to a gene: 6. This CDR3 has 15 residues. The germline gives CDR1 SEHNR, CDR2 FQNEAQ (reference sequence).

The V gene is TRBV7-9, the J gene TRBJ2-7, with 11 bases lining up with TRBD1. The sequenced sample consisted of peripheral blood. The clonotype originates from a man in his fifties who had recovered from COVID-19. The CDR3 reads CASSSNRDRGYEQYF. CDR3 DNA: TGTGCCAGCAGCTCAAACCGGGACAGGGGGTACGAGCAGTACTTC.